This passage covers 26 T cell receptor beta chains from one sample sequenced in a study of neurological immune-mediated disorders. TCRdb re-derived calls from the 5' RACE reads in MiXCR, one entry per CDR3 protein. The sample records roughly 30,000 distinct CDR3 sequences, about an eighth being singletons. Sequencing was performed on PBMCs. These receptors were obtained from a woman aged 55-69 years in good health.

This clonotype was recorded many times. This rearrangement joins TRBV7-2 to TRBJ1-2; maybe TRBD1 (6 bases). The CDR3 has 15 amino acids. The germline gives CDR1 SGHTA, CDR2 FQGNSA. The V gene lost 5 bases and the J gene lost 2 bases, with 15 bases spanning the gap. The CDR3: CASSANTGSNYGYTF. DNA for the CDR3: TGTGCCAGCAGCGCAAACACAGGGTCCAACTATGGCTACACCTTC.

Note on this clonotype: A much larger clone differs from this one at a single base, so this may be a read error. In nucleotides, the CDR3 is TGCGCCAGCAGCCAGTGGCAGGGTTCCTACGAGCAGTACTTC. It is translated as CASSQWQGSYEQYF. The chain links TRBV4-1 to TRBJ2-7; D is perhaps TRBD1 (5 bases). Trimming took 3 bases from V and 1 from J, leaving 10 bases between them. Looked up from germline, CDR1 is MGHRA and CDR2 is YSYEKL. This CDR3 comprises 14 residues.

This clonotype was detected ten times or more. The rearrangement links TRBV20-1 to TRBJ1-4, with D unclear. The germline CDR1 and CDR2 sequences are DFQATT and SNEGSKA (reference sequence). The V gene lost 6 bases and the J gene lost 8 bases, with 16 bases spanning the gap. This CDR3 is 13 amino acids long. The CDR3 protein is CSAQSGWGEKLFF. DNA of the CDR3: TGCAGTGCCCAATCGGGGTGGGGAGAAAAACTGTTTTTT.

This clonotype was picked up many times. V usage is TRBV2 and J usage is TRBJ1-2, with 12 nucleotides matching TRBD1. This CDR3 has 17 amino acids. The junction had 13 bases not matched to a gene; V was cut back by 3 bases and J by 8 bases. CDR1 is SNHLY and CDR2 is FYNNEI in the germline V gene. CDR3 sequence reads: CASSDSGTGGASGGYTF. CDR3 nucleotide sequence: TGTGCCAGCAGTGACTCCGGGACAGGGGGCGCGTCTGGCGGCTACACCTTC.

There are many counts of this clonotype. The chain has TRBV20-1 and TRBJ1-6; 8 positions match TRBD1. From germline, CDR1 is DFQATT and CDR2 SNEGSKA (reference sequence). CDR3 length equals 17 residues. Losses at the gene ends were 2 bases for V and 0 bases for J; bases not matched to a gene: 6. CDR3 coding DNA: TGCAGTGCTAGACGCACGGGACAGGTCTCCTATAATTCACCCCTCCACTTT. Translating it yields CSARRTGQVSYNSPLHF.

Comments on this clonotype: One end of the junction is discordant with germline, which a read error may explain. J is TRBJ2-1 and V is TRBV5-1; 8 bases match TRBD2. Germline V gene data show CDR1 as SGHRS and CDR2 as YFSETQ. The CDR3 has 17 amino acids. CDR3 in amino acids: CASSLYPRTSWRNEHFF. In DNA, the CDR3 is TGCGCCAGCAGCTTATACCCCCGGACTAGCTGGAGAAATGAGCATTTCTTC.

This clonotype was counted many times. The chain employs TRBV10-3 and TRBJ2-7; tentatively, D is TRBD2 (6 bases). Germline CDR1 ENHRY, CDR2 SYGVKD. The CDR3 is 13 amino acids. V was shortened by 11 bases and J by 2 bases, with 16 bases between the two germline ends. The CDR3 is CASKGGNPYEQYF. Written as DNA, the CDR3 is TGTGCCTCAAAAGGAGGGAATCCCTACGAGCAGTACTTC.

About this clonotype: This may come from a read error, since a much larger clone is one base off. The chain recombines TRBV6-5 with TRBJ2-1, with D possibly called TRBD1 or TRBD2 (5 bases each). This CDR3 contains 15 residues. The germline V gene encodes CDR1 MNHEY and CDR2 SVGAGI. The CDR3 protein is CANTEGHNSYNEQLF. For the CDR3, the DNA is TGTGCCAACACCGAGGGGCATAACTCCTACAATGAGCAGTTATTC.

The table lists this clonotype with many counts. The genes are TRBV5-6 and TRBJ2-3, with a possible D match to TRBD2 (5 bases). Deletions cut 1 base from V and 7 bases from J, with 7 bases between. The CDR3 covers 12 residues. The germline V gene encodes CDR1 SGHDT and CDR2 YYEEEE. DNA of the CDR3: TGTGCCAGCAGCTTGACCGGGAATACGCAGTATTTT. This gives the protein CASSLTGNTQYF. Full variable domain (remainder filled in from reference TRBV5-6 and TRBJ2-3): DAGVTQSPTHLIKTRGQQVTLRCSPKSGHDTVSWYQQALGQGPQFIFQYYEEEERQRGNFPDRFSGHQFPNYSSELNVNALLLGDSALYLCASSLTGNTQYFGPGTRLTVL.

The sample holds many counts of this clonotype. The chain links TRBV4-3 to TRBJ2-3; D may be TRBD2 (6 bases). Germline values: CDR1 LGHNA, CDR2 YSLEER. The germline V and J ends were trimmed by 3 bases and 6 bases, with 19 bases remaining between them. The CDR3 runs 16 residues. CDR3 in amino acids: CASSQRGAGLEDTQYF. CDR3 DNA sequence: TGCGCCAGCAGCCAGAGAGGAGCGGGCCTCGAGGATACGCAGTATTTT.

This clonotype was detected many times. This chain links TRBV20-1 with TRBJ1-1; D is ambiguous. V lost 1 base and J 3 bases, leaving 12 bases between the germline ends. CDR1 DFQATT and CDR2 SNEGSKA come from the germline V gene (reference sequence). This CDR3 is built from 14 residues. The CDR3 DNA reads TGCAGTGCTAGAGCATTCGCCGGGGACACTGAAGCTTTCTTT. Encoded protein: CSARAFAGDTEAFF.

The sample holds a few counts of this clonotype. The chain recombines TRBV11-3 with TRBJ2-2; D may correspond to TRBD1 or TRBD2 (6 bases each). CDR3 size: 15 residues. The germline V and J ends were trimmed by 2 bases and 4 bases, with 11 bases remaining between them. Germline assignment: CDR1 SGHNT and CDR2 YENEEA. For the CDR3, the DNA is TGTGCCAGCAGCTTACGGGGGCCGGGCACCGGGGAGCTGTTTTTT. Translation: CASSLRGPGTGELFF. Combining the CDR3 with reference TRBV11-3 and TRBJ2-2 gives the whole variable domain EAGVVQSPRYKIIEKKQPVAFWCNPISGHNTLYWYLQNLGQGPELLIRYENEEAVDDSQLPKDRFSAERLKGVDSTLKIQPAELGDSAVYLCASSLRGPGTGELFFGEGSRLTVL.

This clonotype has ten or more counts. This chain uses TRBV29-1 with TRBJ2-1; D remains ambiguous. Germline values: CDR1 SQVTM, CDR2 ANQGSEA. This CDR3 region has 12 residues. The ends were cut back, 5 bases at V and 0 bases at J, with 5 bases in the middle. The CDR3 DNA is TGCAGCGTTAAAAGCTCCTACAATGAGCAGTTCTTC. Protein: CSVKSSYNEQFF.

Comments on this clonotype: Just one base apart from a much larger clone, this may be a read error. The chain links TRBV5-1 to TRBJ2-7, with unresolved D. The V gene's germline CDR1 is SGHRS and CDR2 YFSETQ. Trimming removed 4 bases at V and 0 bases at J, with 11 bases between. This CDR3 is 14 amino acids long. The CDR3 bases are TGCGCCAGCAGCCCCGAAGTGGGCTCCTACGAGCAGTACTTC. Encoded protein: CASSPEVGSYEQYF.

This clonotype was seen ten or more times. V is TRBV5-1 and J is TRBJ2-1; weak D call: TRBD1 (6 bases). This CDR3 comprises 16 residues. V shed 0 bases and J shed 0 bases, with 10 bases lying between them. Germline V gene sequence: CDR1 SGHRS, CDR2 YFSETQ. The CDR3 here is CASSLVPGASYNEQFF. In nucleotides, the CDR3 is TGCGCCAGCAGCTTGGTTCCAGGGGCCTCCTACAATGAGCAGTTCTTC.

This clonotype was observed at least ten times. The chain uses TRBV7-9 and TRBJ1-5, with TRBD1 as a possible D gene (5 bases). Germline loops: CDR1 SEHNR, CDR2 FQNEAQ (reference sequence). CDR3 length: 13 amino acids. The V gene lost 11 bases and the J gene lost 3 bases, with 14 bases spanning the gap. CDR3 in amino acids: CAGAKSPNQPQHF. CDR3 nucleotide sequence: TGTGCCGGGGCAAAGTCCCCCAATCAGCCCCAGCATTTT.

The table lists this clonotype with a few counts. The chain employs TRBV28 and TRBJ2-7; 7 bases fit TRBD1. V was clipped by 5 bases and J by 4 bases; unmatched bases: 5. The CDR3 spans 13 residues. Germline lookup yields CDR1 MDHEN and CDR2 SYDVKM. CDR3 coding DNA: TGTGCCAGCAGTCTGGGACAGCCTTACGAGCAGTACTTC. Residues: CASSLGQPYEQYF.

The sample holds many counts of this clonotype. The chain joins TRBV12-3 or TRBV12-4 to TRBJ2-1; TRBD2 might be the D (6 bases). The CDR3 loop spans 14 amino acids. V gave up 6 bases and J gave up 5 bases, with 14 bases separating them. The chain's CDR3 is CASSWGTPNNEQFF. The CDR3 coding sequence is TGTGCCAGCAGCTGGGGGACTCCCAACAATGAGCAGTTCTTC.

This clonotype was seen repeatedly, ten times or more. CDR3 bases: TGCGCCAGCACCCGGGACGGGGCTGACTATGGCTACACCTTC. This translates into CASTRDGADYGYTF. V and J are TRBV5-1 and TRBJ1-2; possible D gene TRBD1, 5 bases. Germline V lookup: CDR1 SGHRS, CDR2 YFSETQ. The CDR3 length is 14 residues. Trimming took 6 bases from V and 3 from J, leaving 15 bases between them.

This clonotype was recorded at least ten times. V is TRBV12-3 or TRBV12-4 and J is TRBJ1-2; D is uncertain. The CDR3 spans 14 residues. V lost 2 bases and J 2 bases, leaving 9 bases between the germline ends. CDR3 loop: CASSLHASNYGYTF. CDR3 DNA sequence: TGTGCCAGCAGTTTACACGCATCAAACTATGGCTACACCTTC.

This clonotype came up once. The CDR3 end shows no conserved phenylalanine or tryptophan, and so a read error is likely. The chain uses TRBV5-1 and TRBJ2-7; D is unresolved. The CDR3 extends over 12 amino acids. With 5 bases removed from V and 2 bases from J, the gap between germline ends came to 8 bases. Per the germline V gene, CDR1 is SGHRS and CDR2 is YFSETQ. CDR3 loop: CASRESPYEQYY. The DNA of the CDR3 is TGCGCCAGCAGAGAATCCCCCTACGAGCAGTACTAC.

This clonotype appeared many times. The chain is built from TRBV7-2 and TRBJ1-5; 8 bases are a match to TRBD1. The CDR3 contains 16 residues. J was trimmed by 6 bases and V by 2 bases; bases with no gene match: 9. Germline V gene lookup returns CDR1 SGHTA and CDR2 FQGNSA. The CDR3 sequence is CASSLYGQGGGQPQHF. The CDR3 coding sequence is TGTGCCAGCAGCTTATATGGACAGGGAGGAGGTCAGCCCCAGCATTTT.

The chain employs TRBV4-1 and TRBJ1-3, with D uncertain. Trimming removed 0 bases at V and 2 bases at J, with 5 bases between. The CDR3 sequence is 14 residues long. The germline gives CDR1 MGHRA, CDR2 YSYEKL. CDR3 loop: CASSQEIAGNTIYF. As DNA, the CDR3 is TGCGCCAGCAGCCAAGAGATAGCTGGAAACACCATATATTTT.

This clonotype was counted at least ten times. The chain carries TRBV24-1 and TRBJ2-3; 8 bases agree with TRBD1. The CDR3 totals 13 residues. V shed 9 bases and J 4 bases; nucleotides not matched to a gene: 5. In germline, CDR1 is KGHDR, CDR2 SFDVKD. CDR3 loop: CATYDRGSDTQYF. The CDR3 nucleotides are TGTGCCACCTACGACAGGGGATCAGATACGCAGTATTTT.

At least ten counts were recorded for this clonotype. The chain links TRBV20-1 to TRBJ2-2; D call uncertain. Deletions cut 6 bases from V and 7 bases from J, with 12 bases between. Germline CDR1 is DFQATT and CDR2 is SNEGSKA (reference sequence). The length of the CDR3 is 12 residues. Written as DNA, the CDR3 is TGCAGTGCCCAGTCGGTTGACGGGGAGCTGTTTTTT. Protein sequence: CSAQSVDGELFF.

This clonotype came up many times. This chain joins TRBV20-1 and TRBJ2-3; 7 nucleotides line up with TRBD2. In germline, CDR1 is DFQATT, CDR2 SNEGSKA (reference sequence). CDR3 size: 15 residues. V lost 7 bases, J lost 0 bases, and 10 bases stayed unmatched. CDR3 nucleotides: TGCAGTGTCCACGCGCTAGCGGTTAGCACAGATACGCAGTATTTT. Its protein product is CSVHALAVSTDTQYF.